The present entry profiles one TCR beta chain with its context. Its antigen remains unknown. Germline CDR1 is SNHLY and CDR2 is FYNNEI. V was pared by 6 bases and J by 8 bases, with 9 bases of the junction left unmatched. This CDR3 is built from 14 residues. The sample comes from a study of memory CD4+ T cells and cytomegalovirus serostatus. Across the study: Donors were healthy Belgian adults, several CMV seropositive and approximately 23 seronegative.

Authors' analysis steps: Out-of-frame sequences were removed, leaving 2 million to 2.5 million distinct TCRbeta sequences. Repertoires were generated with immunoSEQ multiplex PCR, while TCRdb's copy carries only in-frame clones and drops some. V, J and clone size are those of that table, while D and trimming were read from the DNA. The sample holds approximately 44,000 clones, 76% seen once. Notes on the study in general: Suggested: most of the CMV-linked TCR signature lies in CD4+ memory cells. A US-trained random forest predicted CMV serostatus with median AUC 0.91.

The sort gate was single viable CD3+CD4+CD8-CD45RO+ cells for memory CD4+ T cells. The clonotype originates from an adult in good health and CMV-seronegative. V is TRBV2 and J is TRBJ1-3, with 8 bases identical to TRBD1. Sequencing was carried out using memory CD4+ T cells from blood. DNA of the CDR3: TGTGCCAGCAGCCTGACAGGGGCCAGGGACACCATATATTTT. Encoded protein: CASSLTGARDTIYF. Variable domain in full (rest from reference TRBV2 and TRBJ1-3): EPEVTQTPSHQVTQMGQEVILRCVPISNHLYFYWYRQILGQKVEFLVSFYNNEISEKSEIFDDQFSVERPDGSNFTLKIRSTKLEDSAMYFCASSLTGARDTIYFGEGSWLTVV.